These 21 T cell receptor beta chains share one sample of origin, sequenced in a study of regulatory T cells in long-lasting Graves disease. Time point indicated: newly diagnosed GD, antithyroid drugs for less than 3 months. The TCR library was made from RNA that had been extracted from PBMCs in TRIzol. CDR3-region Arm-PCR and iRepertoire HTBI primers produced the TCR beta libraries. TCRdb recomputed calls from the multiplex PCR reads with MiXCR, one row per CDR3 protein. This sample yields fewer than 450,000 distinct CDR3 sequences, of which approximately 16% are seen a single time; approximately 7.8% belongs to the top ten. The data also belong to a second study, concerning T cells in Graves' hyperthyroidism and ophthalmopathy.

The sequencing used peripheral blood mononuclear cells (PBMCs), collected at new diagnosis, from a patient treated with antithyroid drugs. Receptors originate from a woman aged 35 to 49 with Graves disease.

This clonotype was seen a handful of times. The V call is TRBV9, the J call TRBJ2-1; 8 nucleotides agree with TRBD2. Germline V gene data show CDR1 as SGDLS and CDR2 as YYNGEE. The CDR3 is 14 amino acids. Trimming cost V 2 bases and J 3 bases; bases outside gene matches: 1. The CDR3 coding sequence is TGTGCCAGCAGCGTTCGGGGGGGCTACAATGAGCAGTTCTTC. Translating it yields CASSVRGGYNEQFF.

This clonotype has at least ten counts. The V and J genes are TRBV5-4 and TRBJ2-7; D is unresolved. This CDR3 region has 14 residues. V shed 3 bases and J shed 2 bases, with 12 bases lying between them. Germline V CDR1 and CDR2: SGHNT, YYREEE (reference sequence). CDR3 sequence: CASSSADGPYEQYF. For the CDR3, the DNA is TGTGCCAGCAGCTCCGCTGACGGGCCCTACGAGCAGTACTTC.

This clonotype was detected ten times or more. This chain links TRBV12-3 or TRBV12-4 with TRBJ1-4; a possible D gene is TRBD1 (6 bases). CDR3 length: 14 residues. Trimming removed 5 bases at V and 5 bases at J, with 12 bases between. CDR3 protein: CASSVPGVNEKLFF. CDR3 coding DNA: TGTGCCAGCAGTGTACCAGGGGTAAATGAAAAACTGTTTTTT.

This clonotype was counted a few times. The chain employs TRBV20-1 and TRBJ2-1, with D perhaps matching TRBD1 or TRBD2 (8 bases each). The CDR3 runs 15 residues. Germline values: CDR1 DFQATT, CDR2 SNEGSKA (reference sequence). The V end was cut by 3 bases, the J end by 3 bases, with 15 bases between. The CDR3 nucleotides are TGCAGTGCTAGGCGGGAGGACAGGGACTACAATGAGCAGTTCTTC. Translation: CSARREDRDYNEQFF.

This clonotype was seen at least ten times. This chain joins TRBV6-1 and TRBJ2-1; D may correspond to TRBD1 or TRBD2 (5 bases each). Per the germline V gene, CDR1 is MNHNS and CDR2 is SASEGT. This CDR3 has 15 residues. V dropped 5 bases and J dropped 5 bases, with 16 bases sitting between them. The CDR3 sequence is CASSPSPRGHNEQFF. CDR3 DNA: TGTGCCAGCAGTCCCTCCCCTCGGGGCCACAATGAGCAGTTCTTC.

This clonotype was seen repeatedly, ten times or more. This rearrangement joins TRBV2 to TRBJ2-1, with D uncertain. The germline V and J ends were trimmed by 4 bases and 6 bases, with 13 bases remaining between them. The CDR3 totals 14 residues. Germline CDR1 reads SNHLY; CDR2 reads FYNNEI. The CDR3 spells CASSGGPNSNEQFF. The CDR3 nucleotides read TGTGCCAGCAGTGGAGGTCCTAATTCCAATGAGCAGTTCTTC.

This clonotype has at least ten counts. V gene TRBV3-1 combines with J gene TRBJ2-3; D is undetermined. Trimming cost V 3 bases and J 2 bases, with 15 bases left between them. This CDR3 is built from 16 residues. Germline-derived CDR1 and CDR2 are LGHDT and YNNKEL (reference sequence). The CDR3, as DNA: TGTGCCAGCAGCCATTTTTACGGACCCTCCACAGATACGCAGTATTTT. Translated, it gives CASSHFYGPSTDTQYF.

The gene calls are TRBV4-1 and TRBJ2-3, with 7 positions matching TRBD1. J gave up 4 bases and V 0 bases, and 10 bases lay outside the gene matches. In germline, CDR1 is MGHRA, CDR2 YSYEKL. CDR3 size: 17 residues. CDR3: CASSQDPLTGKADTQYF. CDR3 in DNA: TGCGCCAGCAGCCAAGATCCCCTGACAGGGAAAGCAGATACGCAGTATTTT.

This clonotype was recorded at least ten times. V gene TRBV10-3 combines with J gene TRBJ2-5; 7 positions agree with TRBD2. The CDR3 covers 16 residues. The junction had 8 bases not matched to a gene; V was cut back by 1 base and J by 3 bases. CDR1 is ENHRY, CDR2 SYGVKD, per germline. CDR3 amino acids: CAISEFRGVAEETQYF. CDR3 DNA: TGTGCCATCAGTGAGTTTCGGGGGGTCGCAGAAGAGACCCAGTACTTC.

This clonotype was detected many times. The chain links TRBV28 to TRBJ2-2; TRBD2 might be the D (5 bases). V lost 8 bases and J 8 bases, leaving 15 bases between the germline ends. In germline, CDR1 is MDHEN, CDR2 SYDVKM. The CDR3 is made up of 13 amino acids. As DNA, the CDR3 is TGTGCCAGCGTATCGTCTAGGACTGGGGAGCTGTTTTTT. This encodes CASVSSRTGELFF. The variable domain in full, with the rest retrieved from reference TRBV28 and TRBJ2-2, is DVKVTQSSRYLVKRTGEKVFLECVQDMDHENMFWYRQDPGLGLRLIYFSYDVKMKEKGDIPEGYSVSREKKERFSLILESASTNQTSMYLCASVSSRTGELFFGEGSRLTVL.

On this clonotype: This likely reflects a read error, since a far larger clone is one base away. V gene TRBV7-3 combines with J gene TRBJ2-7; 8 bases are a match to TRBD2. This CDR3 is built from 15 residues. Looked up from germline, CDR1 is SGHTA and CDR2 is FQGTGA. For the CDR3, the DNA is TGTGCCAGCAGCCCGGACGGGGGGGCTTACAATGAGCAGTCCTTC. Translated, it gives CASSPDGGAYNEQSF. Together with reference TRBV7-3 and TRBJ2-7, the CDR3 gives the full variable domain: GAGVSQTPSNKVTEKGKYVELRCDPISGHTALYWYRQSLGQGPEFLIYFQGTGAADDSGLPNDRFFAVRPEGSVSTLKIQRTERGDSAVYLCASSPDGGAYNEQSFGPGTRLTVT.

The chain carries TRBV9 and TRBJ1-3; possible D gene TRBD1, 5 bases. The V end lost 1 base, the J end lost 0 bases, and 11 bases lay between the germline ends. This CDR3 contains 16 residues. Germline lookup yields CDR1 SGDLS and CDR2 YYNGEE. The CDR3 is CASSVSGEYSGNTIYF. CDR3 DNA sequence: TGTGCCAGCAGCGTATCGGGGGAGTACTCTGGAAACACCATATATTTT.

This clonotype was observed at least ten times. Mismatch with germline at one junction end may stem from a read error. The gene calls are TRBV5-1 and TRBJ2-1; no reliable D call. The germline gives CDR1 SGHRS, CDR2 YFSETQ. The CDR3 loop spans 13 amino acids. The CDR3 DNA reads as TGTGCCAGCAGCTTAGCACGGCCTAATGAGCAGTTCTTC. Its protein is CASSLARPNEQFF.

The genes are TRBV5-4 and TRBJ2-1; TRBD2 matches 13 bases. The CDR3 runs to 19 residues. In germline, CDR1 is SGHNT, CDR2 YYREEE (reference sequence). J gave up 6 bases and V 3 bases, and 15 bases lay outside the gene matches. CDR3 nucleotides: TGTGCCAGCAGCTCGAAACCCTGGACTAGCGGGAGTTTCGTCAATGAGCAGTTCTTC. Its protein is CASSSKPWTSGSFVNEQFF.

The chain couples TRBV4-3 to TRBJ2-1; 11 positions agree with TRBD2. Germline V gene lookup returns CDR1 LGHNA and CDR2 YSLEER. The CDR3 length is 18 residues. V gave up 1 base and J gave up 2 bases; unmatched junction bases: 7. For the CDR3, the DNA is TGCGCCAGCAGCCAAGTACTAGCGGGAGTTAGGACCTACAATGAGCAGTTCTTC. Its translation: CASSQVLAGVRTYNEQFF.

A note on this clonotype: A much bigger clone sits one base away, suggesting this may be a read error. The chain links TRBV7-2 to TRBJ2-1, with D unresolved. Germline V gives CDR1 SGHTA, CDR2 FQGNSA. The length of the CDR3 is 15 residues. Deletions cut 5 bases from V and 0 bases from J, with 11 bases between. CDR3 DNA sequence: TGTGCCAGCAGCCCGGCGGCTCACTCCTACAATGAGCAGTTCTTC. It codes for CASSPAAHSYNEQFF.

This clonotype has at least ten counts. The rearrangement joins TRBV10-3 to TRBJ1-6; a weak D match, TRBD1 (6 bases). The ends were cut back, 2 bases at V and 10 bases at J, with 9 bases in the middle. This CDR3 is built from 13 residues. Germline CDR1 and CDR2: ENHRY and SYGVKD. CDR3 loop: CAISEQGSSPLHF. The CDR3 bases are TGTGCCATCAGTGAGCAGGGGAGCTCACCCCTCCACTTT.

CDR3 DNA: TGCAGTGCTAGTTCCCACACTGAAGCTTTCTTT. Translating it yields CSASSHTEAFF. J is TRBJ1-1 and V is TRBV20-1, with D unclear. V dropped 3 bases and J dropped 3 bases, with 5 bases sitting between them. The CDR3 spans 11 residues. Germline assignment: CDR1 DFQATT and CDR2 SNEGSKA (reference sequence).

CDR3 protein: CSVERGLDLNTDTQYF. The CDR3 bases are TGCAGCGTTGAGAGGGGACTAGACCTCAACACAGATACGCAGTATTTT. The chain recombines TRBV29-1 with TRBJ2-3, with 8 nucleotides matching TRBD2. V was clipped by 3 bases and J by 2 bases; unmatched bases: 10. Germline V gene lookup returns CDR1 SQVTM and CDR2 ANQGSEA. This CDR3 has 16 amino acids.

This clonotype was found once. A junction boundary mismatches the germline segment, possibly from a read error. The gene calls are TRBV3-1 and TRBJ2-7; 11 nucleotides agree with TRBD2. Germline assignment: CDR1 LGHDT and CDR2 YNNKEL (reference sequence). The CDR3 is made up of 13 amino acids. The CDR3 coding sequence is TGCGCCAGCAAACTAGCGGGAGTCCGCGAGCAGTACTTC. It is translated as CASKLAGVREQYF.

This clonotype was counted at least ten times. The chain is built from TRBV12-3 or TRBV12-4 and TRBJ1-4; D is possibly TRBD1 (6 bases). V lost 4 bases to trimming and J lost 8 bases, with 14 bases between them. The CDR3 totals 14 residues. Here the CDR3 reads CASSSTTGTEKLFF. Written as DNA, the CDR3 is TGTGCCAGCAGTTCAACAACAGGGACGGAAAAACTGTTTTTT.